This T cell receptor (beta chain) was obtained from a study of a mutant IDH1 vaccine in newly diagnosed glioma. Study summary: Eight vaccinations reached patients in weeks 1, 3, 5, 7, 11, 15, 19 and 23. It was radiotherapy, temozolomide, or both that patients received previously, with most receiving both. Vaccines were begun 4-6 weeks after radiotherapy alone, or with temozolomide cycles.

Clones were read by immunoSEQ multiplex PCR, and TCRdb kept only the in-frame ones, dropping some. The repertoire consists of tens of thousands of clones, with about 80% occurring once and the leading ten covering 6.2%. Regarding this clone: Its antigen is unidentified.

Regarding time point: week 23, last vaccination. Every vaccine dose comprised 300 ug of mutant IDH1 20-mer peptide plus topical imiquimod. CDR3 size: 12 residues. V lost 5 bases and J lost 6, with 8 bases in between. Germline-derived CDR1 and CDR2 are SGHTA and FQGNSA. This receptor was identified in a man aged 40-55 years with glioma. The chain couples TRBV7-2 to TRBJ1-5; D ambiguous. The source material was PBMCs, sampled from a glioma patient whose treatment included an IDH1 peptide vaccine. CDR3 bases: TGTGCCAGCAGCCTCCAGGCTCAGCCCCAGCATTTT. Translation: CASSLQAQPQHF.